The clone carrying this TCR beta chain was seen just once. What it binds is not known. The entry originates in a study of shared clonotypes between healthy human individuals. Findings of the study overall: Among donors, the sharing of clonotypes was expected to be influenced by sequencing depth.

The assay was immunoSEQ multiplex PCR, and TCRdb's table has in-frame clones only and misses some. The sample carries about 2 million clones, just under 95% recorded once. The V and J ends lost 11 bases and 6 bases respectively, with 17 bases between them. This CDR3 has 12 amino acids. Looked up from germline, CDR1 is WSHSY and CDR2 is SAAADI. Naive-designated CD8 cells lacked CD45RO, were positively enriched for CCR7, and omitted terminally differentiated effector memory CD45RA+ cells. Input material: naive CD8+ T cells sorted from blood. This TCR was sampled from a man aged 18 to 35 in good health. The chain carries TRBV10-2 and TRBJ2-7; TRBD1 or TRBD2 may be the D gene (5 bases each). CDR3 sequence (DNA): TGCGCCTTAAGTGTTGGGGGAGTCGAGCAGTACTTC. Encoded protein: CALSVGGVEQYF.